The 16 T cell receptor beta chains presented below share a single source sample, sequenced in a study of glioma-infiltrating T cells. TCR alpha and beta CDR3 regions were amplified from RNA using iRepertoire nested multiplex PCR. From the multiplex PCR reads, TCRdb called clonotypes with MiXCR, one entry per CDR3 protein. The sample has under 200,000 distinct CDR3 sequences; around 40% are singletons. The sample was glioma tissue, nonneoplastic brain tissue, or PBMCs (not recorded which). Receptor source: a human donor with low-grade glioma or glioblastoma, undergoing nonglioma brain surgery, or in good health (not recorded which).

At least ten counts were recorded for this clonotype. The rearrangement links TRBV20-1 to TRBJ2-7; D unresolved. There are 14 residues in the CDR3. The V gene lost 0 bases and the J gene lost 4 bases, with 13 bases spanning the gap. The germline V gene encodes CDR1 DFQATT and CDR2 SNEGSKA (reference sequence). CDR3 amino acids: CSARDVTRGYEQYF. DNA of the CDR3: TGCAGTGCTAGAGATGTGACCCGAGGATACGAGCAGTACTTC.

The sample holds many counts of this clonotype. V usage is TRBV15 and J usage is TRBJ1-5, with TRBD1 identical over 8 bases. The CDR3 is 15 residues long. With V trimmed by 4 bases and J by 5 bases, 7 bases remained unmatched. Per the germline V gene, CDR1 is LNHNV and CDR2 is YYDKDF (reference sequence). The CDR3, as DNA: TGTGCCACCAGCACGACAGGGGAGAAGGATCAGCCCCAGCATTTT. It translates to CATSTTGEKDQPQHF.

This CDR3 is CASSREVTQYF. The CDR3, as DNA: TGTGCCAGCAGTCGAGAGGTTACCCAGTACTTC. V usage is TRBV12-3 or TRBV12-4 and J usage is TRBJ2-5; D gene unclear. CDR3 size: 11 residues. With 5 bases removed from V and 8 bases from J, the gap between germline ends came to 9 bases.

Ten or more counts support this clonotype. This chain links TRBV20-1 with TRBJ2-7, with 8 bases fitting TRBD2. The CDR3 consists of 15 residues. Germline CDR1 DFQATT, CDR2 SNEGSKA (reference sequence). With V trimmed by 4 bases and J by 0 bases, 8 bases remained unmatched. The CDR3 protein is CSAISLAGPSYEQYF. As DNA, the CDR3 is TGCAGTGCTATAAGTCTAGCGGGTCCCTCCTACGAGCAGTACTTC.

V and J are TRBV5-1 and TRBJ2-1, with a weak D call TRBD2 (6 bases). Germline values: CDR1 SGHRS, CDR2 YFSETQ. The CDR3 has 17 residues. The germline V and J ends were trimmed by 4 bases and 5 bases, with 22 bases remaining between them. In DNA, the CDR3 is TGCGCCAGCAGCCTTGGACTATACACCTCTGGGGACAATGAGCAGTTCTTC. It is translated as CASSLGLYTSGDNEQFF.

This clonotype occurred many times. J is TRBJ2-3 and V is TRBV20-1, with D uncertain. V lost 1 base and J 3 bases, leaving 17 bases between the germline ends. The germline CDR1 and CDR2 sequences are DFQATT and SNEGSKA (reference sequence). The CDR3 runs to 16 residues. In nucleotides, the CDR3 is TGCAGTGCTAGAGGGGTGGCGTCTGGGCTTACAGATACGCAGTATTTT. Amino acids: CSARGVASGLTDTQYF.

This clonotype was counted at least ten times. The chain combines TRBV20-1 with TRBJ2-7; D not resolved. V lost 3 bases and J 3 bases, leaving 6 bases between the germline ends. CDR1 DFQATT and CDR2 SNEGSKA come from the germline V gene (reference sequence). The CDR3 totals 11 residues. The chain's CDR3 is CSARPVYEQYF. CDR3 in DNA: TGCAGTGCTAGGCCGGTCTACGAGCAGTACTTC.

This clonotype has ten or more counts. The chain recombines TRBV2 with TRBJ2-1, with TRBD2 as a possible D gene (5 bases). Germline CDR1 reads SNHLY; CDR2 reads FYNNEI. V lost 3 bases and J lost 6, with 6 bases in between. This CDR3 region has 12 residues. The CDR3 DNA reads as TGTGCCAGCAGTGAGAGGGCCAATGAGCAGTTCTTC. Translated: CASSERANEQFF. Filled out from reference TRBV2 and TRBJ2-1, the complete variable domain reads EPEVTQTPSHQVTQMGQEVILRCVPISNHLYFYWYRQILGQKVEFLVSFYNNEISEKSEIFDDQFSVERPDGSNFTLKIRSTKLEDSAMYFCASSERANEQFFGPGTRLTVL.

This clonotype was observed many times. The chain recombines TRBV7-9 with TRBJ2-1; D not certain. The CDR3 is 11 residues long. Germline V lookup: CDR1 SEHNR, CDR2 FQNEAQ (reference sequence). V lost 5 bases and J 6 bases, leaving 5 bases between the germline ends. The CDR3 reads CASSPRNEQFF. CDR3 in DNA: TGTGCCAGCAGCCCGCGCAATGAGCAGTTCTTC.

CDR3 sequence (DNA): TGTGCCAGTAGCGCAGGGCTTTTGACTGAAGCTTTCTTT. Protein sequence: CASSAGLLTEAFF. The chain joins TRBV19 to TRBJ1-1, with a tentative D call TRBD1 (5 bases). Germline V lookup: CDR1 LNHDA, CDR2 SQIVND (reference sequence). Trimming removed 6 bases at V and 5 bases at J, with 13 bases between. This CDR3 region has 13 residues. Full variable domain (rest looked up from reference TRBV19 and TRBJ1-1): DGGITQSPKYLFRKEGQNVTLSCEQNLNHDAMYWYRQDPGQGLRLIYYSQIVNDFQKGDIAEGYSVSREKKESFPLTVTSAQKNPTAFYLCASSAGLLTEAFFGQGTRLTVV.

This clonotype was picked up a small number of times. This rearrangement joins TRBV5-4 to TRBJ1-1; D is possibly TRBD1 (5 bases). V lost 4 bases and J lost 1, with 11 bases in between. The germline V gene encodes CDR1 SGHNT and CDR2 YYREEE (reference sequence). The CDR3 extends over 14 amino acids. The CDR3 DNA follows: TGTGCCAGCAGCGGGGGGAGGAAGAACACTGAAGCTTTCTTT. This encodes CASSGGRKNTEAFF.

This clonotype was seen ten or more times. The chain uses TRBV10-2 and TRBJ1-2; no clear D gene. Germline V gene sequence: CDR1 WSHSY, CDR2 SAAADI. The CDR3 consists of 11 residues. The V end lost 0 bases, the J end lost 8 bases, and 4 bases lay between the germline ends. The CDR3 region has the DNA TGCGCCAGCAGTGAGTCGAGCGGCTACACCTTC. Protein product: CASSESSGYTF.

This clonotype was counted many times. The V and J genes are TRBV20-1 and TRBJ2-3; TRBD2 aligns across 11 bases. Germline assignment: CDR1 DFQATT and CDR2 SNEGSKA (reference sequence). CDR3 length: 16 amino acids. With 6 bases clipped from V and 4 bases from J, the junction kept 12 bases outside the gene matches. CDR3 in DNA: TGCAGTGCCGTCAGATCTAGCGGGAGGATTGCAGATACGCAGTATTTT. Translation gives CSAVRSSGRIADTQYF.

This clonotype was seen ten or more times. The chain couples TRBV6-2 or TRBV6-3 to TRBJ1-3, with D hard to call. The CDR3 runs 16 residues. Trimming pared 0 bases from V and 0 bases from J, leaving 9 bases between. The germline V gene encodes CDR1 MNHEY and CDR2 SVGEGT. The CDR3 here is CASSYSFTNSGNTIYF. The CDR3 nucleotides read TGTGCCAGCAGTTACTCTTTCACCAACTCTGGAAACACCATATATTTT.

This clonotype has only a few counts. The CDR3 here is CASTLGSPETQYF. CDR3 in DNA: TGTGCCAGCACCCTAGGGTCCCCAGAGACCCAGTACTTC. The rearrangement joins TRBV2 to TRBJ2-5; D not certain. Trimming left V 7 bases short and J 4 bases short, with 13 bases between. The CDR3 sequence is 13 residues long. The germline CDR1 and CDR2 sequences are SNHLY and FYNNEI.

This clonotype was observed a few times. A read error may explain this, as a much larger clone is one base away. The chain is built from TRBV28 and TRBJ2-5; D is ambiguous. Germline V gene data show CDR1 as MDHEN and CDR2 as SYDVKM. The ends were cut back, 6 bases at V and 1 base at J, with 9 bases in the middle. The CDR3 is 13 residues long. This chain's CDR3 is CASRKKVQETQYF. The CDR3 DNA reads TGTGCCAGCAGAAAGAAAGTCCAAGAGACCCAGTACTTC. Using reference TRBV28 and TRBJ2-5 for the parts outside the CDR3, the full variable domain is DVKVTQSSRYLVKRTGEKVFLECVQDMDHENMFWYRQDPGLGLRLIYFSYDVKMKEKGDIPEGYSVSREKKERFSLILESASTNQTSMYLCASRKKVQETQYFGPGTRLLVL.